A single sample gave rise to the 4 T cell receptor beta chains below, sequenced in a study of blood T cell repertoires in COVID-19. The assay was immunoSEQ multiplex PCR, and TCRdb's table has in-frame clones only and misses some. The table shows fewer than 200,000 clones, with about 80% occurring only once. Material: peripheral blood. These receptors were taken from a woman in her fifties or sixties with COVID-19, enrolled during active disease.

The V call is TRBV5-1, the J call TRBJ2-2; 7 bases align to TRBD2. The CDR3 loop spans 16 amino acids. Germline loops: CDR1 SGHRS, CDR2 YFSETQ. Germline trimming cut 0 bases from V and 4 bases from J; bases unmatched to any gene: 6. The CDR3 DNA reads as TGCGCCAGCAGCTTGGAGGGAGGGCCAGGCACCGGGGAGCTGTTTTTT. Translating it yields CASSLEGGPGTGELFF.

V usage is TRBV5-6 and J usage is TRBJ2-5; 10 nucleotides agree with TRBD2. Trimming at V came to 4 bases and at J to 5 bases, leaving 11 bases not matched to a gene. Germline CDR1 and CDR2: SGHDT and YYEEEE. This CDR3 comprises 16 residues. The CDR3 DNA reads TGTGCCAGCAGCCTCAAACGGACTAGCGGTTGGGAGACCCAGTACTTC. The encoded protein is CASSLKRTSGWETQYF.

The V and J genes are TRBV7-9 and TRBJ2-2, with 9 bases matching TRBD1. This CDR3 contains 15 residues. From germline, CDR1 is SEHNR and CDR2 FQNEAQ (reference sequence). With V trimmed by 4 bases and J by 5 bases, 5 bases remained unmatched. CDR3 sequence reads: CASSSSGTGTGELFF. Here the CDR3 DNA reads TGTGCCAGCAGCTCATCCGGGACAGGGACCGGGGAGCTGTTTTTT. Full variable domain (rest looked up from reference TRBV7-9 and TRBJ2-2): DTGVSQNPRHKITKRGQNVTFRCDPISEHNRLYWYRQTLGQGPEFLTYFQNEAQLEKSRLLSDRFSAERPKGSFSTLEIQRTEQGDSAMYLCASSSSGTGTGELFFGEGSRLTVL.

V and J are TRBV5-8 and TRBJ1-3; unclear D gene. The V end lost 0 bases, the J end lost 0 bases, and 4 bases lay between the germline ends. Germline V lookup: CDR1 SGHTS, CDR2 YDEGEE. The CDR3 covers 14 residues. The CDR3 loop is CASSLVSSGNTIYF. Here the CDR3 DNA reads TGTGCCAGCAGCTTGGTGAGCTCTGGAAACACCATATATTTT. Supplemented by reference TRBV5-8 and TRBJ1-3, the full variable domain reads EAGVTQSPTHLIKTRGQQATLRCSPISGHTSVYWYQQALGLGLQFLLWYDEGEERNRGNFPPRFSGRQFPNYSSELNVNALELEDSALYLCASSLVSSGNTIYFGEGSWLTVV.